One sample yielded the 4 T cell receptor beta chains listed below, sequenced in a study of cytomegalovirus exposure and HLA in healthy donors. Here immunoSEQ multiplex PCR was the method, and the copy in TCRdb shows in-frame clones only, minus some. Among 150,000 to 180,000 clones, 75% to 90% were seen once, and the ten largest hold 20% to 25%. The sequenced sample was PBMCs. These receptor sequences come from a man aged 18 to 29 in good health and CMV-seropositive.

The chain recombines TRBV15 with TRBJ2-3; tentatively, D is TRBD2 (5 bases). In germline, CDR1 is LNHNV, CDR2 YYDKDF (reference sequence). V lost 0 bases and J lost 12, with 13 bases in between. This CDR3 contains 13 residues. Here the CDR3 DNA reads TGTGCCACCAGCAGAGATGAGGGCGGAACTCAGTATTTT. It yields the protein CATSRDEGGTQYF.

V is TRBV25-1 and J is TRBJ1-4, with a tentative D call TRBD1 (6 bases). V lost 8 bases to trimming and J lost 4 bases, with 11 bases between them. The CDR3 is 13 amino acids. The germline V gene has CDR1 MGHDK and CDR2 SYGVNS. In DNA form, the CDR3 reads TGTGCCAGCCGGGGGGCAGGTAATGAAAAACTGTTTTTT. This sequence encodes CASRGAGNEKLFF.

This clone was found a few times. The J gene is TRBJ2-5, the V gene TRBV23-1, with 7 nucleotides matching TRBD1. TRBV23-1 is placed among ORFs of uncertain function. Trimming cost V 5 bases and J 5 bases; bases outside gene matches: 2. The CDR3 covers 12 residues. DNA of the CDR3: TGCGCCAGCAGTGACAGGGACGAGACCCAGTACTTC. The encoded protein is CASSDRDETQYF.

The chain joins TRBV2 to TRBJ2-1; maybe TRBD2 (6 bases). Germline V gives CDR1 SNHLY, CDR2 FYNNEI. Trimming stripped 4 bases from V and 0 bases from J, with 19 bases between. This CDR3 is built from 18 residues. The CDR3 nucleotides read TGTGCCAGCAGTGGTGGGGGGAGAGCGGTTAGCTCCTACAATGAGCAGTTCTTC. It yields the protein CASSGGGRAVSSYNEQFF. The whole variable domain, filled in from reference TRBV2 and TRBJ2-1, reads EPEVTQTPSHQVTQMGQEVILRCVPISNHLYFYWYRQILGQKVEFLVSFYNNEISEKSEIFDDQFSVERPDGSNFTLKIRSTKLEDSAMYFCASSGGGRAVSSYNEQFFGPGTRLTVL.